Below, one T cell receptor (beta chain) is given with its context. The data were produced by immunoSEQ multiplex PCR, yet TCRdb's version contains in-frame clones alone and is incomplete. The data contain roughly 40,000 clones, 74% of them seen just once; the ten biggest clones take up about 6%. Trimming stripped 7 bases from V and 4 bases from J, with 17 bases between. The CDR3 runs 14 residues. Germline CDR1 reads SGHVS; CDR2 reads FQNEAQ. The data stem from a study of immune evolution from preneoplasia to lung adenocarcinoma. Whole-study context: HLA loss of heterozygosity: around 6.5% AIS, under 19% MIA, about 35% ADC, none AAH.

The chain couples TRBV7-8 to TRBJ2-7, with D unresolved. The sample taken for sequencing was FFPE invasive lung adenocarcinoma tissue. The TCR sequence derives from a person in their sixties with lung adenocarcinoma. CDR3 residues: CASKSVDLSYEQYF. The CDR3 DNA reads TGTGCCAGCAAATCGGTTGACCTAAGTTACGAGCAGTACTTC.